Sequencing of this T cell receptor beta chain was carried out in a study of Graves' ophthalmopathy and Graves' hyperthyroidism. Overall study context: Ophthalmopathy not arising within 18 months of follow-up defined hyperthyroidism as stable. The study's findings and limits: Most thyroid-expanded clonotypes exceeding 0.001 frequency were also found in blood. Sensitivity reached approximately 85% and specificity approximately 81% for a 13-signature model separating ophthalmopathy from stable hyperthyroidism.

In the case of this clonotype: Its antigen is as yet unknown. A read error may be the cause here, since a much bigger clone is one base away.

RNA transcripts yielded amplified TCR beta CDR3 regions. Investigators did first-round RT-PCR with HTBI primers, then second-round multiplex PCR. Each CDR3 protein is one row after TCRdb ran MiXCR on the multiplex PCR reads. The sample has around 1.1 million distinct CDR3 sequences, about 38% seen once; the top ten hold 11%. This CDR3 is 16 amino acids long. Germline CDR1 and CDR2: SEHNR and FQNEAQ (reference sequence). Trimming pared 8 bases from V and 8 bases from J, leaving 22 bases between. Hyperthyroidism patients, all newly diagnosed, had under 2 months' duration and ages of 18 to 65. This chain connects TRBV7-9 to TRBJ1-6; D gene uncertain. This TCR was recovered from an adult man with Graves' hyperthyroidism. Input material: peripheral blood or thyroid tissue (not recorded which). The CDR3 DNA follows: TGTGCCAGCTCGACCCCGAAGGGTGGTAAGGATTCACCCCTCCACTTT. Amino acid sequence: CASSTPKGGKDSPLHF.